Below are 10 T cell receptor beta chains sequenced from a single sample in a study of CD8 T cells in Susac syndrome. RNA totalling about 0.45 to 1 ug underwent reverse transcription with random hexamers. TCRdb re-derived calls from the immunoSEQ multiplex PCR reads in MiXCR, one entry per CDR3 protein. This table holds about 250,000 distinct CDR3 sequences, just over 90% found once. The material sequenced was CD4+ T cells from PBMCs. All receptors come from a human donor with multiple sclerosis.

On this clonotype: One junction end does not reproduce the germline sequence, and a read error may be involved. The chain links TRBV3-1 to TRBJ2-5; no clear D. This CDR3 is 15 amino acids long. Per germline, CDR1 LGHDT and CDR2 YNNKEL (reference sequence). In nucleotides, the CDR3 is TGTGCCAGCAGCAAAGATAGGGTATACCAAGAGACCCAGTACTTC. Its translation is CASSKDRVYQETQYF.

This clonotype came up a few times. The chain uses TRBV7-3 and TRBJ2-1; D not resolved. The CDR3 is 13 amino acids. Germline V gene lookup returns CDR1 SGHTA and CDR2 FQGTGA. Trimming pared 6 bases from V and 2 bases from J, leaving 8 bases between. The CDR3 nucleotides are TGTGCCAGCAGTTTAGGCCCCTACAATGAGCAGTTCTTC. It is translated as CASSLGPYNEQFF.

This chain links TRBV3-1 with TRBJ2-2, with TRBD2 matching 11 bases. Germline CDR1 LGHDT, CDR2 YNNKEL (reference sequence). CDR3 length equals 18 residues. The V segment lost 3 bases and the J segment 1 base; nucleotides outside the gene matches: 7. The CDR3 protein is CASSQAGLAGVNTGELFF. As DNA, the CDR3 is TGTGCCAGCAGCCAGGCCGGACTAGCGGGCGTGAACACCGGGGAGCTGTTTTTT.

The V gene is TRBV20-1, the J gene TRBJ2-2, with 8 positions matching TRBD2. CDR3 length: 13 residues. Per germline, CDR1 DFQATT and CDR2 SNEGSKA (reference sequence). V was pared by 4 bases and J by 4 bases, with 2 bases of the junction left unmatched. CDR3 residues: CSAKAGVTGELFF. In DNA, the CDR3 is TGCAGTGCTAAAGCGGGAGTCACCGGGGAGCTGTTTTTT.

This rearrangement joins TRBV20-1 to TRBJ2-4, with D perhaps matching TRBD1 (7 bases). The CDR3 loop spans 14 amino acids. The V gene's germline CDR1 is DFQATT and CDR2 SNEGSKA (reference sequence). V lost 5 bases, J lost 7 bases, and 18 bases lay in between. The CDR3 DNA is TGCAGTGCTCTCGAGCCGGCAGGGGGGAACATTCAGTACTTC. Its translation: CSALEPAGGNIQYF.

This sequence joins TRBV27 and TRBJ1-4; 9 nucleotides match TRBD1. The germline CDR1 and CDR2 sequences are MNHEY and SMNVEV (reference sequence). Losses at the gene ends were 2 bases for V and 0 bases for J; bases not matched to a gene: 10. This CDR3 has 19 amino acids. The CDR3: CASSLVGTGRFSTNEKLFF. CDR3 bases: TGTGCCAGCAGTTTAGTGGGGACAGGGCGATTCTCAACTAATGAAAAACTGTTTTTT.

The DNA for the CDR3 is TGTGCCAGCATCGGGGACCTCGCCTACAATGAGCAGTTCTTC. Its protein is CASIGDLAYNEQFF. This chain connects TRBV25-1 to TRBJ2-1; D tentatively reads TRBD1 or TRBD2 (5 bases each). Germline CDR1 reads MGHDK; CDR2 reads SYGVNS. V was trimmed by 7 bases and J by 2 bases, leaving 12 bases between them. This CDR3 spans 14 amino acids.

The rearrangement links TRBV7-6 to TRBJ2-1; 12 positions match TRBD2. The CDR3 consists of 17 residues. Germline assignment: CDR1 SGHVS and CDR2 FNYEAQ. The trim removed 5 bases at V and 3 bases at J, leaving 8 bases unmatched. CDR3 in DNA: TGTGCCAGCAGCCCCCGACTAGCGGGGGATAACTACAATGAGCAGTTCTTC. This codes for CASSPRLAGDNYNEQFF.

The chain is built from TRBV12-3 or TRBV12-4 and TRBJ1-1; 7 bases match TRBD1. The ends lost 5 bases at V and 8 bases at J; junction bases unmatched: 11. This CDR3 has 14 residues. The CDR3 DNA is TGTGCCAGCAGTCGCCGGACAGGCGGGGGCGAAGCTTTCTTT. Its protein is CASSRRTGGGEAFF.

V is TRBV7-2 and J is TRBJ2-7; perhaps TRBD1 as D (5 bases). Germline V CDR1 and CDR2: SGHTA, FQGNSA. The CDR3 is made up of 14 amino acids. V lost 5 bases and J 3 bases, leaving 14 bases between the germline ends. The chain's CDR3 is CASSLWGSIYEQYF. The CDR3, as DNA: TGTGCCAGCAGCCTCTGGGGCTCAATCTACGAGCAGTACTTC.